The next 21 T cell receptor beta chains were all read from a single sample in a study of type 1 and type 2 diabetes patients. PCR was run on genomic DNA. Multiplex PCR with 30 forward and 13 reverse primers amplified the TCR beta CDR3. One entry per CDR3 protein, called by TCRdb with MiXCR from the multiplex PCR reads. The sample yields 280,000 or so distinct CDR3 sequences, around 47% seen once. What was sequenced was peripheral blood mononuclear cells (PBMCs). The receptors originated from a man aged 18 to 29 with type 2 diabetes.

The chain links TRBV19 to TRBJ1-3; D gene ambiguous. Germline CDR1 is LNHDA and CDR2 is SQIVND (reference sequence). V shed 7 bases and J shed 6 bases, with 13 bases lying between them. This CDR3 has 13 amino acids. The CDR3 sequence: CASTDAGENTIYF. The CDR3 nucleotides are TGTGCCAGTACCGATGCAGGAGAAAACACCATATATTTT.

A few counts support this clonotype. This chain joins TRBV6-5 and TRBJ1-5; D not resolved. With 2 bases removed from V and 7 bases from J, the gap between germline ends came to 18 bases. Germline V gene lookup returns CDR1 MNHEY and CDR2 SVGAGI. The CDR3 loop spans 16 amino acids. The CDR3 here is CASSYRAPDVGQPQHF. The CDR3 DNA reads TGTGCCAGCAGTTACCGGGCCCCTGATGTAGGCCAGCCCCAGCATTTT.

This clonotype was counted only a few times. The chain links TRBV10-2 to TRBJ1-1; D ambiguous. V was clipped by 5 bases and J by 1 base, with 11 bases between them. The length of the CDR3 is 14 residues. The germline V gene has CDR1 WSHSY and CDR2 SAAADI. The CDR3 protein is CASSSIASNTEAFF. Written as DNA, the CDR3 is TGCGCCAGCAGTTCCATCGCCTCGAACACTGAAGCTTTCTTT.

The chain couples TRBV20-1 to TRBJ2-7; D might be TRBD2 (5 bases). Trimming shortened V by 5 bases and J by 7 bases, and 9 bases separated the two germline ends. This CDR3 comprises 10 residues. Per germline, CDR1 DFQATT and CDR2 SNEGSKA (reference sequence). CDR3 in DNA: TGCAGTGCTCTTCGAGGGGAGCAGTACTTC. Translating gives CSALRGEQYF.

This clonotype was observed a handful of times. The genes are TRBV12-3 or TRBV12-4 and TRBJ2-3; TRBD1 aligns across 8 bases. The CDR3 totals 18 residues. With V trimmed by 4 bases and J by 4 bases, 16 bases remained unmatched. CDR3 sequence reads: CASSSTPRTGSSADTQYF. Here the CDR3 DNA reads TGTGCCAGCAGTTCGACACCCCGGACAGGGAGTAGTGCAGATACGCAGTATTTT.

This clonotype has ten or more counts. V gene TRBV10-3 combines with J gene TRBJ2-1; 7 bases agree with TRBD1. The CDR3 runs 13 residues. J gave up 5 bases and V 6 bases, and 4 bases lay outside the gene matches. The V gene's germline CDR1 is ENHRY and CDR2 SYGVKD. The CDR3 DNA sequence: TGTGCCATCAGCCCCGGGACAGACAATGAGCAGTTCTTC. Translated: CAISPGTDNEQFF.

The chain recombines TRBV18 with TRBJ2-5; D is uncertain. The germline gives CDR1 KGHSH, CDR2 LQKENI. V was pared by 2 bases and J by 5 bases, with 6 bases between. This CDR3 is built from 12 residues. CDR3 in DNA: TGTGCCAGCTCACCAGCATCCGAGACCCAGTACTTC. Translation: CASSPASETQYF.

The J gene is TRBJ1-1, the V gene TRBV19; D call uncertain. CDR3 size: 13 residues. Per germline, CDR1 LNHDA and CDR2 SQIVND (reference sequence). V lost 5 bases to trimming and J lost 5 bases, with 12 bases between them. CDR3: CASSLSGSTEAFF. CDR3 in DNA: TGTGCCAGTAGTTTATCCGGGTCGACTGAAGCTTTCTTT.

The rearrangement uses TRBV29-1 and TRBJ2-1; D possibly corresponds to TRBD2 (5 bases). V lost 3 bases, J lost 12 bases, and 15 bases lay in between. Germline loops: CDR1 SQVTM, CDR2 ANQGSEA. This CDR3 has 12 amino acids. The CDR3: CSVEVEARVQFF. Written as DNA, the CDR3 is TGCAGCGTTGAGGTGGAGGCGAGGGTGCAGTTCTTC.

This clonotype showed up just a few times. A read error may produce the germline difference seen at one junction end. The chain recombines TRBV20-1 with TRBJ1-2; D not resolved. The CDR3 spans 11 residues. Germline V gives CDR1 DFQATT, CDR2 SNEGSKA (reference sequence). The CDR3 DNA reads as TGCAGTGCTAGGGGGAAGAATGGCTACACCTTT. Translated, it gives CSARGKNGYTF.

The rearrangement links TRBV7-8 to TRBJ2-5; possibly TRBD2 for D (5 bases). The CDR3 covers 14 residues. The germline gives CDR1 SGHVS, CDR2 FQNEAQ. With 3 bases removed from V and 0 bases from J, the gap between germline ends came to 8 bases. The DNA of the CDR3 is TGTGCCAGCAGCTTTCAGCGGTACCAAGAGACCCAGTACTTC. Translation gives CASSFQRYQETQYF.

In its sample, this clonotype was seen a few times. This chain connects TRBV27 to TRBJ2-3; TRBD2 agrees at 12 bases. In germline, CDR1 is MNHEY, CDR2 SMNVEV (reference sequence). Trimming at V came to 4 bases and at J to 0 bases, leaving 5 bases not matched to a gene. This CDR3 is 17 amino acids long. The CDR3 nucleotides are TGTGCCAGCAGTTCCCTAGCGGGGGGGCCTAGCACAGATACGCAGTATTTT. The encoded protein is CASSSLAGGPSTDTQYF.

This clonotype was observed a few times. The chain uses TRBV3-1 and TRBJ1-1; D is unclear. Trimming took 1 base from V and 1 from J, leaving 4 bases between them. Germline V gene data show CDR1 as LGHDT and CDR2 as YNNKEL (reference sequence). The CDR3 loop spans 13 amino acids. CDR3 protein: CASSQAGNTEAFF. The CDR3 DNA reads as TGTGCCAGCAGCCAAGCGGGGAACACTGAAGCTTTCTTT.

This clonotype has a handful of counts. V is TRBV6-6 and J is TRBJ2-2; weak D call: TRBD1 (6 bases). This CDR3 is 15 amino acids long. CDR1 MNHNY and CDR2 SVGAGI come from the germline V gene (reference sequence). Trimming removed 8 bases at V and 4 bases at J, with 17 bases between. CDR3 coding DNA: TGTGCCAGCGGGGGAGCAGGGGCGATCACCGGGGAGCTGTTTTTT. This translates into CASGGAGAITGELFF.

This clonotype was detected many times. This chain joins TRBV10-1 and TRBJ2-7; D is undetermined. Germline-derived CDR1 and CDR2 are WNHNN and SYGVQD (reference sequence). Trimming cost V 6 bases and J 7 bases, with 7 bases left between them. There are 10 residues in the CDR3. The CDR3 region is CASRVKEQYF. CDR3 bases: TGCGCCAGCAGGGTAAAGGAGCAGTACTTC.

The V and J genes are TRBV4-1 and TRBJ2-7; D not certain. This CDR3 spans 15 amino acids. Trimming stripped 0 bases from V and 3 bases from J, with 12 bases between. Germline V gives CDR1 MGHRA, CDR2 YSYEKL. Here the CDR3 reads CASSQEENRFYEQYF. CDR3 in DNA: TGCGCCAGCAGCCAAGAGGAGAACAGATTCTACGAGCAGTACTTC.

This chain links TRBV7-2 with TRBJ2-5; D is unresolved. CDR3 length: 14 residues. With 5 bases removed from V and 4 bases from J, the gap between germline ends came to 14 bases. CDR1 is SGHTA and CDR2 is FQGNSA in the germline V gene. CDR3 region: CASSAPGRPETQYF. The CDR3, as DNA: TGTGCCAGCAGCGCACCGGGCCGCCCAGAGACCCAGTACTTC.

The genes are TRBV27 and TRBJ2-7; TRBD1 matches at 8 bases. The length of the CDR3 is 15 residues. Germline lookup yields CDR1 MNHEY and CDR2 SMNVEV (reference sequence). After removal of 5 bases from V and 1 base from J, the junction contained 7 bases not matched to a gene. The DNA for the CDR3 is TGTGCCAGCAGTCCCGGACAGGGAATTTCCTACGAGCAGTACTTC. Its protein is CASSPGQGISYEQYF.

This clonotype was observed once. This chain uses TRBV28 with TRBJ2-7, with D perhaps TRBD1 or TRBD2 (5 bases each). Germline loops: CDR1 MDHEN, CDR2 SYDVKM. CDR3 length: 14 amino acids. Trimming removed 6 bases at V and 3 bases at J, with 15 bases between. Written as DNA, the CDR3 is TGTGCCAGCAGCGAGGGACGGAGCTTCTACGAGCAGTACTTC. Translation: CASSEGRSFYEQYF.

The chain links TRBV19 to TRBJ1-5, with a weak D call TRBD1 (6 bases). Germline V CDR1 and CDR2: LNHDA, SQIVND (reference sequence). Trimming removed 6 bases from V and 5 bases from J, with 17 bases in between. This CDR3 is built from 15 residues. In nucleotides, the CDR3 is TGTGCCAGTAGCGCGGCGGGGGGCGCGGATCAGCCCCAGCATTTT. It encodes CASSAAGGADQPQHF.

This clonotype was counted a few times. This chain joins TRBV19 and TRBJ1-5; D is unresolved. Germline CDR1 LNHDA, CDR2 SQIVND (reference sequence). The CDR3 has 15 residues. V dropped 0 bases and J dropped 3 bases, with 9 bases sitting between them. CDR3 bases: TGTGCCAGTAGTATAGATCTTGGGATCAATCAGCCCCAGCATTTT. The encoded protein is CASSIDLGINQPQHF.